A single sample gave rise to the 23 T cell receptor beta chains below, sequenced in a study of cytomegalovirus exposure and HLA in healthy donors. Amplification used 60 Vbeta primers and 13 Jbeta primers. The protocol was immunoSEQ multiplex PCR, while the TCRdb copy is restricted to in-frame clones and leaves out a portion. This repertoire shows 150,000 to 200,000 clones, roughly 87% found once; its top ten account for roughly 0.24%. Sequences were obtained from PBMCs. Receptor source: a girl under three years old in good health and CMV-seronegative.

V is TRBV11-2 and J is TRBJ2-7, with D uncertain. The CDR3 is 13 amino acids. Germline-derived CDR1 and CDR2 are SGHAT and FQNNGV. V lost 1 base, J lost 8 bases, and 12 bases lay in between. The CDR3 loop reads CASSLGAQLQQYF. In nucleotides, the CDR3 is TGTGCCAGCAGCTTAGGCGCCCAACTACAGCAGTACTTC.

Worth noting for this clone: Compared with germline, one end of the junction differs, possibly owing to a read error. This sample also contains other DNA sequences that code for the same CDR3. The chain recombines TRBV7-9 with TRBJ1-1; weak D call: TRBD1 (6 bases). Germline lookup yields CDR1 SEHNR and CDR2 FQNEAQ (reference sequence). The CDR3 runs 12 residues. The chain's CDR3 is CASRQGNTEAFF. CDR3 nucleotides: TGTGCCAGCAGGCAGGGGAACACTGAAGCCTTCTTT.

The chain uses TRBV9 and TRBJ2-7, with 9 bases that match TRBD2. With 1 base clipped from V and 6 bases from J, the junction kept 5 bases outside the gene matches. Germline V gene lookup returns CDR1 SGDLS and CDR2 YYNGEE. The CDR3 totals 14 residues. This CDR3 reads CASSVRMREGEQYF. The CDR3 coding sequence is TGTGCCAGCAGCGTACGTATGCGGGAGGGCGAGCAGTACTTC.

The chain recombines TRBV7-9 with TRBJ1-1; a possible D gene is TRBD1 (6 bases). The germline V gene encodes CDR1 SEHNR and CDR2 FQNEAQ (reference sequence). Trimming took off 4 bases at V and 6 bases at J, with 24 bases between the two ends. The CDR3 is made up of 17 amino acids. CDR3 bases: TGTGCCAGCAGCTCCAACCGACCGGACAGCTTGCGCGCTGAAGCTTTCTTT. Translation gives CASSSNRPDSLRAEAFF.

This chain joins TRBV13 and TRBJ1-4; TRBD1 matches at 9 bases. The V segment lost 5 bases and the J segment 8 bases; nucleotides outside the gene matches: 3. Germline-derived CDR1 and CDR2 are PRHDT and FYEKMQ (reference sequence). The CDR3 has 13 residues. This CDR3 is CASSVDRGEKLFF. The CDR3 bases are TGTGCCAGCAGCGTGGACAGGGGAGAAAAACTGTTTTTT.

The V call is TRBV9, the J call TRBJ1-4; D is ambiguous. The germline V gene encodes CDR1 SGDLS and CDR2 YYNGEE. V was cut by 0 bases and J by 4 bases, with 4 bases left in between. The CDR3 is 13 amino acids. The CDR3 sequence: CASSVDSNEKLFF. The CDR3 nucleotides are TGTGCCAGCAGCGTAGACAGTAATGAAAAACTGTTTTTT.

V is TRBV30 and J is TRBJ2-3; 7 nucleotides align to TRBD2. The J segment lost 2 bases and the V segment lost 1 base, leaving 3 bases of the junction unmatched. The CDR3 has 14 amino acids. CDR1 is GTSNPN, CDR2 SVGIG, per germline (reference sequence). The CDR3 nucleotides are TGTGCCTGGAGTGGACTAGCCTACACAGATACGCAGTATTTT. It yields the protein CAWSGLAYTDTQYF.

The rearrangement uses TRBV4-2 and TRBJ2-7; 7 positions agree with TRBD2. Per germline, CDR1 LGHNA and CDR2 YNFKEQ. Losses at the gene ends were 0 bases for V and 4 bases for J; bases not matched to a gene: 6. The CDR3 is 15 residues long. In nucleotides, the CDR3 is TGTGCCAGCAGCCAAGATCGCGGGAGTAAGTACGAGCAGTACTTC. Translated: CASSQDRGSKYEQYF.

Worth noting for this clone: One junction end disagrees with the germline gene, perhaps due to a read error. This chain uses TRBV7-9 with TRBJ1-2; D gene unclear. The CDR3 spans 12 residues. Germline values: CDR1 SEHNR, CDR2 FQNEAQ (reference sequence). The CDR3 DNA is TGTTCCAGCAACCAATACCGAGGTGGCTACACCTTC. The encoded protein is CSSNQYRGGYTF.

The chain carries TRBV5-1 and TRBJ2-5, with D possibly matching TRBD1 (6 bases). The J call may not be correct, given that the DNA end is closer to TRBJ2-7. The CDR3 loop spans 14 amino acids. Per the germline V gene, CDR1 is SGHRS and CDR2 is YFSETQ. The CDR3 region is CASSLDRVRFEQYF. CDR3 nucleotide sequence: TGCGCCAGCAGCTTGGACAGGGTGCGGTTCGAGCAGTACTTC.

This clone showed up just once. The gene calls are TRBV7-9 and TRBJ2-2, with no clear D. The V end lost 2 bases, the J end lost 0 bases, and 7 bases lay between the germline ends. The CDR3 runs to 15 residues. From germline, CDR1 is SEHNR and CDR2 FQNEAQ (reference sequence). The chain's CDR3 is CASSLQVANTGELFF. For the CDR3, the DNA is TGTGCCAGCAGCTTACAGGTAGCGAACACCGGGGAGCTGTTTTTT.

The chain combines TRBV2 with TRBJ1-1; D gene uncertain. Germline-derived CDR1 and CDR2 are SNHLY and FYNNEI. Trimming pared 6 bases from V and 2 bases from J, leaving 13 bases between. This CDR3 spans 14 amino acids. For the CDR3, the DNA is TGTGCCAGCAGCATAGCCACTGTTAACACTGAAGCTTTCTTT. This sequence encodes CASSIATVNTEAFF.

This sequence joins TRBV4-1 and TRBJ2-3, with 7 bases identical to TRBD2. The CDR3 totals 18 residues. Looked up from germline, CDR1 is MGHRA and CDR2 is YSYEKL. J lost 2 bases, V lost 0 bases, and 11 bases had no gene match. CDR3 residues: CASSQETGTTGLTDTQYF. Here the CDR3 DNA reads TGCGCCAGCAGCCAAGAGACCGGGACTACCGGACTCACAGATACGCAGTATTTT.

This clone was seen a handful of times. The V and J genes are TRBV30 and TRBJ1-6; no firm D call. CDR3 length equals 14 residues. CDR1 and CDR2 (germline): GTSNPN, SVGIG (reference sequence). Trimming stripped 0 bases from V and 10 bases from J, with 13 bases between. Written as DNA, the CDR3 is TGTGCCTGGAGTGTAATGAGGGCTAAGTCACCCCTCCACTTT. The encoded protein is CAWSVMRAKSPLHF.

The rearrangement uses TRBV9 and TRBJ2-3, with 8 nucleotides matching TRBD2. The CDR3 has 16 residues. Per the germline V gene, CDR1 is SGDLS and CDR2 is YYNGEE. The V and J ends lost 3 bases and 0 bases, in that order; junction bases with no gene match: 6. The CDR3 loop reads CASSAGGLGSTDTQYF. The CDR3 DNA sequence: TGTGCCAGCAGCGCCGGGGGACTAGGCAGCACAGATACGCAGTATTTT.

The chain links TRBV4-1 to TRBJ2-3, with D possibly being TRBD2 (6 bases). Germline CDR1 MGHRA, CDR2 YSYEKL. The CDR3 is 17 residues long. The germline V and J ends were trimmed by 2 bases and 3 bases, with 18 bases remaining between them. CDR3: CASSQLSGGVRTDTQYF. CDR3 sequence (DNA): TGCGCCAGCAGCCAACTTAGTGGAGGGGTCCGTACAGATACGCAGTATTTT.

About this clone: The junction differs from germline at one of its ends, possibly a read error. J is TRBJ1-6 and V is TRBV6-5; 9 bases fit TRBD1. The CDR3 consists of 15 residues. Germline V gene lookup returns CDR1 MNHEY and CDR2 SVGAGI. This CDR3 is CASSHRDRDNSPFHF. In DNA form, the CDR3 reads TGTGCCAGCAGTCACCGGGACAGGGATAATTCACCCTTCCACTTT.

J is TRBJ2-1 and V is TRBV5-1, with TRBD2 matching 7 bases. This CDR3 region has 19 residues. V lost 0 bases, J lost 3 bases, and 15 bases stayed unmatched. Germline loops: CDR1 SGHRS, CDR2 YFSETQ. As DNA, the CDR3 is TGCGCCAGCAGCTTGGATTCCCCGCGGGACTACCCCTTCTACAATGAGCAGTTCTTC. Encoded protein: CASSLDSPRDYPFYNEQFF.

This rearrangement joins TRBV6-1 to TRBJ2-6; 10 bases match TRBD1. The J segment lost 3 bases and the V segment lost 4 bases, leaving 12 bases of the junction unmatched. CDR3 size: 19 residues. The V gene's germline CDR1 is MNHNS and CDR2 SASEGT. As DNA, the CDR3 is TGTGCCAGCAGTGCTCAAAGGGGACAGGGGCCGAATGGGGCCAACGTCCTGACTTTC. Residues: CASSAQRGQGPNGANVLTF.

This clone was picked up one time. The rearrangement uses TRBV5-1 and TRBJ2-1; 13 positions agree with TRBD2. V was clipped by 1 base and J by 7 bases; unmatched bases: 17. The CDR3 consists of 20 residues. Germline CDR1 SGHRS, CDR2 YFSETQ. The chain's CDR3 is CASSLWKLGLGLAGANEQFF. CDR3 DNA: TGCGCCAGCAGCTTGTGGAAGTTAGGCCTCGGACTAGCGGGAGCTAATGAGCAGTTCTTC. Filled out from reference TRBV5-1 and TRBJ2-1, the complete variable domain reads KAGVTQTPRYLIKTRGQQVTLSCSPISGHRSVSWYQQTPGQGLQFLFEYFSETQRNKGNFPGRFSGRQFSNSRSEMNVSTLELGDSALYLCASSLWKLGLGLAGANEQFFGPGTRLTVL.

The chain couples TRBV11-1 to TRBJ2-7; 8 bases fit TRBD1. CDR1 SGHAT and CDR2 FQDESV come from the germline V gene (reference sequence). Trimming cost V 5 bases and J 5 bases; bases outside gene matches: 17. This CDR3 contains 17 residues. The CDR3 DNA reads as TGTGCCAGCAGCCTCCTAGAGGACAGGGCGGATGGCCACGAGCAGTACTTC. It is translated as CASSLLEDRADGHEQYF.

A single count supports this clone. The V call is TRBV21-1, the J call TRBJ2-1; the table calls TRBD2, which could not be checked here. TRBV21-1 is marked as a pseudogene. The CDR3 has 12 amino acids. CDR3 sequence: CASSKKSHEQFF. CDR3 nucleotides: TGTGCCAGCAGCAAAAAAAGCCATGAGCAGTTCTTC.

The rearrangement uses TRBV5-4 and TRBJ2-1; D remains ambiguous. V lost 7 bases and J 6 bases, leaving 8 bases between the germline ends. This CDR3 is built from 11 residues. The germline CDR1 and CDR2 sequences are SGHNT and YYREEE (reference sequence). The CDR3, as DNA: TGTGCCAGCTTTAGCCGCAATGAGCAGTTCTTC. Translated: CASFSRNEQFF. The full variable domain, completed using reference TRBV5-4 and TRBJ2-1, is ETGVTQSPTHLIKTRGQQVTLRCSSQSGHNTVSWYQQALGQGPQFIFQYYREEENGRGNFPPRFSGLQFPNYSSELNVNALELDDSALYLCASFSRNEQFFGPGTRLTVL.